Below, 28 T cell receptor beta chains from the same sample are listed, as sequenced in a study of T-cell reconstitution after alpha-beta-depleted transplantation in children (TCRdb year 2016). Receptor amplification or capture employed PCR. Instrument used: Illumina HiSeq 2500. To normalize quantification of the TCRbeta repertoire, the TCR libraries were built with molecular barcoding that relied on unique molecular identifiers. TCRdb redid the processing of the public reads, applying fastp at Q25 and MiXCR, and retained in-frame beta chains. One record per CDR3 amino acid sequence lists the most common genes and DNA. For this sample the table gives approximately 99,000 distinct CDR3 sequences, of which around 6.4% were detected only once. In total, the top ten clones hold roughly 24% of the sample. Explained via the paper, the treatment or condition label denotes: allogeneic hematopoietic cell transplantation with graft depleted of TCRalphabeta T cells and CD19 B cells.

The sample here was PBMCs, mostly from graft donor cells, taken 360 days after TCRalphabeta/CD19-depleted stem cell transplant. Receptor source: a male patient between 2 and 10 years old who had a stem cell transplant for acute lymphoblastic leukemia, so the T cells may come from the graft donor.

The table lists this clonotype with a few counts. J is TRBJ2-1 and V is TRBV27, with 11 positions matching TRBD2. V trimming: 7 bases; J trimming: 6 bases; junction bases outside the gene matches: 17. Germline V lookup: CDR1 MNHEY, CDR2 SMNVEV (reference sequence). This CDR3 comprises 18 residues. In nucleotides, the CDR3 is TGTGCCAGCACCCTGGAACTAGCGGGAGTCCGATTTGGCAATGAGCAGTTCTTC. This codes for CASTLELAGVRFGNEQFF.

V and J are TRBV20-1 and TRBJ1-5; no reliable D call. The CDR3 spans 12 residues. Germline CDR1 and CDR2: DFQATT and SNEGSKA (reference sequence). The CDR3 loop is CRGNLISQPQHF. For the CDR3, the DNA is TGCAGGGGAAACCTTATAAGTCAGCCCCAGCATTTT.

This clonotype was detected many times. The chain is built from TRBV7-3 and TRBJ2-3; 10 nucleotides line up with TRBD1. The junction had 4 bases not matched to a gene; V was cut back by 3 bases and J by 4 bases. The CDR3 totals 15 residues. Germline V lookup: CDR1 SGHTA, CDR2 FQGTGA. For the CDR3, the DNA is TGTGCCAGCAGCTTCGACAGGGGGCTTTCAGATACGCAGTATTTT. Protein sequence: CASSFDRGLSDTQYF. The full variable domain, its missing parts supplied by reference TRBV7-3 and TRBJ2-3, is GAGVSQTPSNKVTEKGKYVELRCDPISGHTALYWYRQSLGQGPEFLIYFQGTGAADDSGLPNDRFFAVRPEGSVSTLKIQRTERGDSAVYLCASSFDRGLSDTQYFGPGTRLTVL.

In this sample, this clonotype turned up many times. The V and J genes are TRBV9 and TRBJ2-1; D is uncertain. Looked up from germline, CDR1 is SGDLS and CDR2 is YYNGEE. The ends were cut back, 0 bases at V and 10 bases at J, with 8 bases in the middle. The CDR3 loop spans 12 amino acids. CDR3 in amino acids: CASSVVRDEQFF. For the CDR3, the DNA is TGTGCCAGCAGCGTAGTGAGAGACGAGCAGTTCTTC. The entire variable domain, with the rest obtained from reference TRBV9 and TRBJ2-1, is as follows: DSGVTQTPKHLITATGQRVTLRCSPRSGDLSVYWYQQSLDQGLQFLIQYYNGEERAKGNILERFSAQQFPDLHSELNLSSLELGDSALYFCASSVVRDEQFFGPGTRLTVL.

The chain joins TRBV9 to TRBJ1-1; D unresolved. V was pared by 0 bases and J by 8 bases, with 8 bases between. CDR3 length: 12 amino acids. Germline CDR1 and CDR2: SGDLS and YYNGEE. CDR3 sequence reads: CASSVAGGEAFF. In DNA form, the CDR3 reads TGTGCCAGCAGCGTAGCTGGAGGGGAAGCTTTCTTT.

The CDR3 DNA reads TGTGCCACCAGAGCTCCGGGCCGGGGGACTGAAGCTTTCTTT. Protein: CATRAPGRGTEAFF. The chain carries TRBV24-1 and TRBJ1-1; TRBD1 might be the D (5 bases). This CDR3 comprises 14 residues. Germline V CDR1 and CDR2: KGHDR, SFDVKD. Trimming left V 7 bases short and J 5 bases short, with 16 bases between.

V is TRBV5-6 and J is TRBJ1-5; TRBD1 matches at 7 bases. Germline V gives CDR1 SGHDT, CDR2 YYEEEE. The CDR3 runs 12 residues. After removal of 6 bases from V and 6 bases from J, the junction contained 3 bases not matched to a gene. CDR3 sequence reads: CASTQGGQPQHF. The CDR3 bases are TGTGCCAGCACTCAGGGGGGTCAGCCCCAGCATTTT.

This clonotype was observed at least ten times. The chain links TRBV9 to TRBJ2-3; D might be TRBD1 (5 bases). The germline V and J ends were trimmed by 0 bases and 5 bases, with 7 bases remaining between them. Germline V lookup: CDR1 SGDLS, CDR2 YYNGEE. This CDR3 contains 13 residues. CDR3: CASSVGDRDTQYF. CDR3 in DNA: TGTGCCAGCAGCGTAGGAGACAGAGATACGCAGTATTTT.

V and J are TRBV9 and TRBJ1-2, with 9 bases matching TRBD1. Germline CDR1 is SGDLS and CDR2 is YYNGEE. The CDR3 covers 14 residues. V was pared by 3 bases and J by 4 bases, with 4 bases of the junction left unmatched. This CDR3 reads CASSATGGLYGYTF. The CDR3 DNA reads TGTGCCAGCAGCGCAACAGGGGGCCTCTATGGCTACACCTTC.

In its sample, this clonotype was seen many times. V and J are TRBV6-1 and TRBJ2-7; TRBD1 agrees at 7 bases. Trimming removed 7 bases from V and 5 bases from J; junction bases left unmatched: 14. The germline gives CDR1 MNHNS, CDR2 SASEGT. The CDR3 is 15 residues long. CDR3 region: CASTQRTGVVDEQYF. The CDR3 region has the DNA TGTGCCAGCACCCAGCGTACAGGGGTCGTGGACGAGCAGTACTTC.

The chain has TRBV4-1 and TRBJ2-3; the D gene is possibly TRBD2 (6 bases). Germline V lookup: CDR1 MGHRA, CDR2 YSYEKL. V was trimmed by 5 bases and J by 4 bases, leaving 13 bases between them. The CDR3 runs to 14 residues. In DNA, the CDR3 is TGCGCCAGCAGCGCGGCCGGAGGGGCAGATACGCAGTATTTT. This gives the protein CASSAAGGADTQYF.

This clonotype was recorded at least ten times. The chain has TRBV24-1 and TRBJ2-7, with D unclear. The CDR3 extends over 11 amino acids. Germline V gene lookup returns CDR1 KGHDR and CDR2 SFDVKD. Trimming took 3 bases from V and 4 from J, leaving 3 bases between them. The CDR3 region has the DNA TGTGCCACCAGTGATATGTACGAGCAGTACTTC. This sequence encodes CATSDMYEQYF.

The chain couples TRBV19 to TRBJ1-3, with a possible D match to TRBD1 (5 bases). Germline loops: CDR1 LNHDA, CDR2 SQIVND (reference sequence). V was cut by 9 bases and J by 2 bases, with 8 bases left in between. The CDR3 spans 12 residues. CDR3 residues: CASGHPGNTIYF. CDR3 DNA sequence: TGTGCCAGCGGACATCCTGGAAACACCATATATTTT. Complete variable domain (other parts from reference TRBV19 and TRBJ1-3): DGGITQSPKYLFRKEGQNVTLSCEQNLNHDAMYWYRQDPGQGLRLIYYSQIVNDFQKGDIAEGYSVSREKKESFPLTVTSAQKNPTAFYLCASGHPGNTIYFGEGSWLTVV.

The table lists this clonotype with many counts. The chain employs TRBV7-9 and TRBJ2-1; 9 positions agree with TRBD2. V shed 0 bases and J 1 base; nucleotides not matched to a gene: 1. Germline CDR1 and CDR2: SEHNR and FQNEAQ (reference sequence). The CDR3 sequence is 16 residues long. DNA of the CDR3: TGTGCCAGCAGCTTAGCTAGCGGGAGATCCTACAATGAGCAGTTCTTC. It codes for CASSLASGRSYNEQFF.

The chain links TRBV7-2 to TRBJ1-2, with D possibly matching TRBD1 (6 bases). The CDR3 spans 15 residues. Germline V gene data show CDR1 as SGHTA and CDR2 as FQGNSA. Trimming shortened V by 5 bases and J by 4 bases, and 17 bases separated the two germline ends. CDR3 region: CASSPWTDLGYGYTF. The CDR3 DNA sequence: TGTGCCAGCAGCCCCTGGACAGATCTTGGCTATGGCTACACCTTC.

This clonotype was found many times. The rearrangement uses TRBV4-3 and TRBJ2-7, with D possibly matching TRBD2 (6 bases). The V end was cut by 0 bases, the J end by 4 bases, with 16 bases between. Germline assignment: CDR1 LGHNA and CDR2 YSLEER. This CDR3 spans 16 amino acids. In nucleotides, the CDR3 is TGCGCCAGCAGCCAAGACCACAGACTAGAGCCTTACGAGCAGTACTTC. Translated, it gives CASSQDHRLEPYEQYF.

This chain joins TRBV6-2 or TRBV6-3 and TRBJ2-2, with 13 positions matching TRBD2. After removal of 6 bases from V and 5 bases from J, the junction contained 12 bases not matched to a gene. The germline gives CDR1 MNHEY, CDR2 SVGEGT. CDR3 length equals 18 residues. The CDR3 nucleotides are TGTGCCAGCAGCCGCCCCACTAGCGGGAGGGTCCGGACCGGGGAGCTGTTTTTT. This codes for CASSRPTSGRVRTGELFF.

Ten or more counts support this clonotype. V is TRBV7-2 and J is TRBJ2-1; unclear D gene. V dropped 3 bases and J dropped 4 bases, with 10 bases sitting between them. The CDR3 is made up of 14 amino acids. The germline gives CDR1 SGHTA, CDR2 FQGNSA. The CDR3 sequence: CASSFSLLYNEQFF. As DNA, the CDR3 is TGTGCCAGCAGCTTTTCTCTATTGTACAATGAGCAGTTCTTC.

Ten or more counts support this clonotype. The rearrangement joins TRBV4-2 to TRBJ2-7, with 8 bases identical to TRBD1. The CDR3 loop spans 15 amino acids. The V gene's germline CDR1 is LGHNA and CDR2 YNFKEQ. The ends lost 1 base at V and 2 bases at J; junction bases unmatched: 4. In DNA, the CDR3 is TGTGCCAGCAGCCAAGGCACAGGGGGGACCTACGAGCAGTACTTC. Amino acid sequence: CASSQGTGGTYEQYF.

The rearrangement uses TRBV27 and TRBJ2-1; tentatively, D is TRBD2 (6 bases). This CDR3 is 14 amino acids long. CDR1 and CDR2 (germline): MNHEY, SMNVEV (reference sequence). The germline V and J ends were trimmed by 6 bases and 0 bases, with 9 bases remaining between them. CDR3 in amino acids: CASSQRASYNEQFF. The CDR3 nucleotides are TGTGCCAGCAGCCAGCGGGCCTCCTACAATGAGCAGTTCTTC.

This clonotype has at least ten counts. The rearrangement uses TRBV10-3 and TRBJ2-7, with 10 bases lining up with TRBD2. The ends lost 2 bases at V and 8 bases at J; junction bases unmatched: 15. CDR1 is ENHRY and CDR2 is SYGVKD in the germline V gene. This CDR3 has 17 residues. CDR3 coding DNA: TGTGCCATCAGTGAGCCCCGGGGAGAGCGGGAGGGCCTAAAGCAGTACTTC. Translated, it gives CAISEPRGEREGLKQYF.

In nucleotides, the CDR3 is TGTGCCAGCAGCCGGACTTCCTGGATTTACGAGCAGTACTTC. It codes for CASSRTSWIYEQYF. The J gene is TRBJ2-7, the V gene TRBV7-2, with D possibly TRBD2 on 5 matching bases. CDR3 length: 14 residues. Germline CDR1 is SGHTA and CDR2 is FQGNSA. The V and J ends lost 5 bases and 4 bases respectively, with 15 bases between them. Using reference TRBV7-2 and TRBJ2-7 for the parts outside the CDR3, the full variable domain is GAGVSQSPSNKVTEKGKDVELRCDPISGHTALYWYRQSLGQGLEFLIYFQGNSAPDKSGLPSDRFSAERTGGSVSTLTIQRTQQEDSAVYLCASSRTSWIYEQYFGPGTRLTVT.

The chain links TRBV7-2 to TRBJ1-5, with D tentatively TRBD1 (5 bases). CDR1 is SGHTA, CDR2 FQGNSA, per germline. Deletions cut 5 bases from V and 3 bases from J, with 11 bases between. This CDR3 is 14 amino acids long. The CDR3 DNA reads TGTGCCAGCAGCCCCGACAGAAACAATCAGCCCCAGCATTTT. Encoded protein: CASSPDRNNQPQHF.

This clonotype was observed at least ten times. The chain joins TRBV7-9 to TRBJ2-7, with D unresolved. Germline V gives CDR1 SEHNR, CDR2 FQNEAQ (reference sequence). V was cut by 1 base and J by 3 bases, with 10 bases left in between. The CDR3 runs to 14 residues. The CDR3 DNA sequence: TGTGCCAGCAGCTTAGTGACGCCGGACTACGAGCAGTACTTC. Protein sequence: CASSLVTPDYEQYF. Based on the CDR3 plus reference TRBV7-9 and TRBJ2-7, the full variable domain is DTGVSQNPRHKITKRGQNVTFRCDPISEHNRLYWYRQTLGQGPEFLTYFQNEAQLEKSRLLSDRFSAERPKGSFSTLEIQRTEQGDSAMYLCASSLVTPDYEQYFGPGTRLTVT.

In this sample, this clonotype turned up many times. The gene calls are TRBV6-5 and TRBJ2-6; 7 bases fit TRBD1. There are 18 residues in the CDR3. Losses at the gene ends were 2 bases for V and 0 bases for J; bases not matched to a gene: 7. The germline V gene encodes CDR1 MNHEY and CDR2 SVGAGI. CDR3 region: CASSYTLGGYSGANVLTF. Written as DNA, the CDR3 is TGTGCCAGCAGTTACACTCTAGGGGGCTACTCTGGGGCCAACGTCCTGACTTTC.

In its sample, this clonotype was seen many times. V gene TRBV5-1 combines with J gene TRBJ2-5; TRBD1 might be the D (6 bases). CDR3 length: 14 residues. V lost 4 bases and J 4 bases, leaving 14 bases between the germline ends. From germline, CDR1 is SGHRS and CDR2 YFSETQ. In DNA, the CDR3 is TGCGCCAGCAGCCCACAGGGTCAAGGAGAGACCCAGTACTTC. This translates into CASSPQGQGETQYF.

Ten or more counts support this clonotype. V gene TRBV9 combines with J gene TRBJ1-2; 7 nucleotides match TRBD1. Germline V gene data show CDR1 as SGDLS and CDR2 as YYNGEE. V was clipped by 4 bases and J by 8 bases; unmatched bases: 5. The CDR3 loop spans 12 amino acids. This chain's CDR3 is CASSKGQDGYTF. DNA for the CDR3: TGTGCCAGCAGCAAAGGACAGGACGGCTACACCTTC.

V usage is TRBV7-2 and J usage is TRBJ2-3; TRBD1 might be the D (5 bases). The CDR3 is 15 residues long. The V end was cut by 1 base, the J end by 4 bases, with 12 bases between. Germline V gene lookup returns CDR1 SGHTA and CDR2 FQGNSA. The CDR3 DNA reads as TGTGCCAGCAGCTTAGAAGGGGTAAGGGCAGATACGCAGTATTTT. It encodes CASSLEGVRADTQYF.